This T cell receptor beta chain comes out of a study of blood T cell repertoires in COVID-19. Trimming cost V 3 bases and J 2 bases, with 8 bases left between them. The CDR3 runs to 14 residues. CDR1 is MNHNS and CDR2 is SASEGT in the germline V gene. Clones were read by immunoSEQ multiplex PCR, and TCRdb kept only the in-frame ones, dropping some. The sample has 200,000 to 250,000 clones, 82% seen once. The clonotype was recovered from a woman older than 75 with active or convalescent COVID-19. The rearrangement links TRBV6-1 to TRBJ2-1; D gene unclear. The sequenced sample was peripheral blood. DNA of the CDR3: TGTGCCAGCAGTGACGGCAGGCCCTACAATGAGCAGTTCTTC. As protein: CASSDGRPYNEQFF.